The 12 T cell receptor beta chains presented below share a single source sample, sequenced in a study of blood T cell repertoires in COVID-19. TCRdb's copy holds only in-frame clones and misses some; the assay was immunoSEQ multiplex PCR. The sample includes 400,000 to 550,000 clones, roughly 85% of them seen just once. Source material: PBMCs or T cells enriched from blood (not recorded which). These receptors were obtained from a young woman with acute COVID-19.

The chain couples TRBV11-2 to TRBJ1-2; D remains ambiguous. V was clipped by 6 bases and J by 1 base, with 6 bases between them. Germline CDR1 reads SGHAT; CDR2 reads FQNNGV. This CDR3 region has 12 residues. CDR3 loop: CASREDNYGYTF. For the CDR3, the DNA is TGTGCCAGCAGGGAGGATAACTATGGCTACACCTTC.

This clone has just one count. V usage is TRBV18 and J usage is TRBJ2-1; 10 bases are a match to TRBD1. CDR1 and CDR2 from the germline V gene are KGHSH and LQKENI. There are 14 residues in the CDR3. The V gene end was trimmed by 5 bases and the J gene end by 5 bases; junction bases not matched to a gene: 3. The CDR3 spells CASSIGTGDNEQFF. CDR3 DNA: TGTGCCAGCTCAATAGGGACAGGGGACAATGAGCAGTTCTTC.

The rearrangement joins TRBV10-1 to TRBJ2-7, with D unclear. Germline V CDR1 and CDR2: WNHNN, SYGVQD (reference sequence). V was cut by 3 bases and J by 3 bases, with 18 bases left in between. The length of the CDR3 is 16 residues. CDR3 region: CASSEFSGGQGYEQYF. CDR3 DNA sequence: TGCGCCAGCAGTGAATTTAGTGGCGGTCAAGGCTACGAGCAGTACTTC.

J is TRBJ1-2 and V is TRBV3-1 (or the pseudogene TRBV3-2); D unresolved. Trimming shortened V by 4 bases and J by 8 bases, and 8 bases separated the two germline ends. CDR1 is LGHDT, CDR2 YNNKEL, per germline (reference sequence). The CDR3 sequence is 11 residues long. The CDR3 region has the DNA TGTGCCAGCAGCCTACAAATGGGCTACACCTTC. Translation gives CASSLQMGYTF.

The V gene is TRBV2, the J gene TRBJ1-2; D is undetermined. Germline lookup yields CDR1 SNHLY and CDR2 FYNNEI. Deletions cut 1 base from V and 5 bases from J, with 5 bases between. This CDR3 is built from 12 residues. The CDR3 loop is CASSEGLYGYTF. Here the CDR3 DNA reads TGTGCCAGCAGTGAAGGACTTTATGGCTACACCTTC.

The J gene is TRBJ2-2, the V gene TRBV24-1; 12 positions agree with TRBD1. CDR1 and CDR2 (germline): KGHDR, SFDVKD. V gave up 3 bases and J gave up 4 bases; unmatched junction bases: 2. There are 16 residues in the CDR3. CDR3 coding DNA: TGTGCCACCAGTGATGGGACAGGGGGCCCCACCGGGGAGCTGTTTTTT. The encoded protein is CATSDGTGGPTGELFF.

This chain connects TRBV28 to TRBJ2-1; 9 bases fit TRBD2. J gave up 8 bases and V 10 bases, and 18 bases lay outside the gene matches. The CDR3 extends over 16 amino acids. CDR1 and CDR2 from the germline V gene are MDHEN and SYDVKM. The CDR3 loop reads CATHTRREGSVYEQFF. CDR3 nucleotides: TGTGCCACTCACACCAGGCGGGAGGGCAGTGTGTATGAGCAGTTCTTC.

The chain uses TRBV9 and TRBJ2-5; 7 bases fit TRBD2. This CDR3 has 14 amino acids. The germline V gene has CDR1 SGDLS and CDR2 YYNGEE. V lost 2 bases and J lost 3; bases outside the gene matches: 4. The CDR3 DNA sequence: TGTGCCAGCAGCGTTTTGGCGGGGGAAGAGACCCAGTACTTC. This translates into CASSVLAGEETQYF.

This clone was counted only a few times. The CDR3 here is CASSLDRENSPLHF. The CDR3 DNA reads TGCGCCAGCAGCTTAGACAGGGAGAATTCACCCCTCCACTTT. The V gene is TRBV5-1, the J gene TRBJ1-6, with 7 nucleotides matching TRBD1. Germline V CDR1 and CDR2: SGHRS, YFSETQ. The CDR3 extends over 14 amino acids. V shed 2 bases, J shed 7 bases, and the junction held 3 bases outside the gene matches.

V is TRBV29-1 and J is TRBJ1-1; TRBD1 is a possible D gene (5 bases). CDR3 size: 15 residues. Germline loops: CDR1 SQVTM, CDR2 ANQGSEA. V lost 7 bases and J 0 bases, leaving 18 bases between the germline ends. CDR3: CSGGGVRGMNTEAFF. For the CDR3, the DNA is TGCAGCGGCGGGGGGGTCCGAGGTATGAACACTGAAGCTTTCTTT.

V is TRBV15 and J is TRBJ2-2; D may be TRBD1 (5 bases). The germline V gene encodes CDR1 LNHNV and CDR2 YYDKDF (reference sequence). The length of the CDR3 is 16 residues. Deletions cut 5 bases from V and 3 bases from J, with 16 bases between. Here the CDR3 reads CATSPSKGRDTGELFF. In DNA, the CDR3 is TGTGCCACCAGCCCCAGCAAAGGCAGGGACACCGGGGAGCTGTTTTTT.

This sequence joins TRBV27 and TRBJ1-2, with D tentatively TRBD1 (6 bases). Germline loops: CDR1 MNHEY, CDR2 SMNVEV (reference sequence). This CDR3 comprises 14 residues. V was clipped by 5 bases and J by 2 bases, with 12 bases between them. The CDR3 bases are TGTGCCAGCAGTCCCCAGGGGAGAAACTATGGCTACACCTTC. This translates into CASSPQGRNYGYTF.